This T cell receptor delta chain was obtained from a study of fetal and pediatric gammadelta thymocytes (dated by TCRdb to 2022 to 2024). Broadly, across the study: The bulk gammadelta thymocyte repertoires, which combined previously published data with newly generated, unpublished data, were used to reinforce a single-cell study of gammadelta thymocyte development. The set of bulk gammadelta thymocyte repertoires included approximately ten subjects in total: 3 fetal thymus donors and 7 pediatric thymus donors. Bulk gammadelta thymocyte repertoires combined previously published data (refs 27,28) with unpublished data. Bulk TCR repertoire data were added to increase subject numbers and strengthen the CDR3 publicity analysis.

Staining of thymocytes was performed with Zombie NIR viability dye and with antibodies against CD3 (UCHT1), TCRgammadelta (11F2), TCRVgamma9 (IMMU360) and TCRVdelta2 (IMMU389). From human fetal and pediatric thymuses, sorted Vgamma9Vdelta2 and nonVgamma9Vdelta2 gammadelta thymocytes were used to generate bulk TRD and TRG CDR3 repertoires separately. Pediatric thymus tissue was obtained in Belgium from children undergoing cardiac surgery. The ages of the pediatric thymus donors in the study ranged between about 1 and 12 years. Thymic cell suspensions from fetal and post-natal thymuses were prepared as previously described. NonVgamma9Vdelta2 thymocytes were sorted as CD3+ gammadeltaTCR+ cells lacking the Vgamma9+Vdelta2+ phenotype. A FACS Aria III cell sorter (BD Biosciences) was used for cell sorting. This clone has just a few counts. No cognate antigen has been identified for it. Base quality data are lacking; no much larger clone is found one base away.

CDR1 TSWWSYY and CDR2 QGS are derived from the germline V gene. The CDR3 has 22 amino acids, counting the end cysteine and phenylalanine. The read is trimmed to its CDR3 DNA, 66 bases read in frame from base 1. Compared with germline, V lacks 1 base and J lacks 6 bases; bases without a gene match: 25. Summary of the overall study and its limitations: Compared with post-natal repertoires, fetal gammadelta thymocyte repertoires were previously reported to be enriched for TRDV2, TRGV8 and TRGV9 usage, low N additions and public CDR3s.

TCRdb names Illumina MiSeq as the instrument used. In the authors' own workflow: For publicity analysis, the Vgamma9Vdelta2 and nonVgamma9Vdelta2 bulk CDR3 files were merged for each subject into one combined repertoire per subject. CDR3 publicity was given a score from 0 to 19 by checking each amino acid sequence across 9 single-cell datasets and 9 to 10 bulk repertoires with base R and dplyr. TCRdb called clones anew from the public reads via CATT; matching DNA rows were later pooled. The V and J calls and clone size come from TCRdb's table, not from the authors' own analysis. Across this sample there are around 2,000 delta-chain clones, with 24% seen only once. In total, the top ten clones hold approximately 4.4% of the sample.

Sequencing was performed on non-Vgamma9Vdelta2 gamma-delta T cells from the thymus. The sample's cell subset or site label, decoded: CD3+gammadeltaTCR+ thymocytes not co-expressing Vgamma9 and Vdelta2. The chain is made from TRDV1 and TRDJ1; TRDD3 lines up with 11 middle nucleotides. The receptor was derived from a child who underwent cardiac surgery and was recorded as healthy. The CDR3 region: CALGEQGLPTPSVGDTRYKLIF. The sequence in DNA is TGTGCTCTTGGGGAACAGGGCCTTCCTACTCCCTCGGTGGGGGATACGCGGTATAAACTCATCTTT.